Shown below are 18 T cell receptor beta chains from a single sample sequenced in a study of T cell responses to AZD1222 COVID-19 vaccine (dated by TCRdb to 2020 to 2022). What the time point label conveys for this sample: baseline before first vaccination. Receptors were amplified or captured by the immunoSEQ multiplex PCR assay. TCRdb limited this immuneACCESS table to in-frame rearrangements with V and J called. A share of clones is missing; checked studies link under half to unresolved V genes, and the rest is unexplained. For this sample there are about 150,000 clones; roughly 90% appear just once. Of the sample, about 20% falls within the top ten clones. The material was peripheral blood, obtained on day 0 of AZD1222 vaccination. The source is an adult in good health.

This chain joins TRBV18 and TRBJ2-2; the D gene is possibly TRBD1 (5 bases). The V end was cut by 3 bases, the J end by 0 bases, with 8 bases between. The CDR3 covers 15 residues. The germline V gene has CDR1 KGHSH and CDR2 LQKENI. CDR3 sequence reads: CASSPRQTNTGELFF. The CDR3 coding sequence is TGTGCCAGCTCACCCAGACAGACGAACACCGGGGAGCTGTTTTTT.

The rearrangement joins TRBV19 to TRBJ2-3; TRBD2 matches at 8 bases. V lost 6 bases to trimming and J lost 4 bases; unmatched junction nucleotides: 6. CDR1 LNHDA and CDR2 SQIVND come from the germline V gene (reference sequence). The CDR3 sequence is 14 residues long. CDR3 DNA sequence: TGTGCCAGTAGGTCCGAACTAGCGGCAGATACGCAGTATTTT. Its translation is CASRSELAADTQYF.

J is TRBJ1-1 and V is TRBV27; weak D call: TRBD1 (6 bases). Trimming pared 5 bases from V and 0 bases from J, leaving 19 bases between. The CDR3 runs 17 residues. Germline assignment: CDR1 MNHEY and CDR2 SMNVEV (reference sequence). CDR3 residues: CASSNGGGFHMNTEAFF. As DNA, the CDR3 is TGTGCCAGCAGTAATGGGGGGGGCTTTCACATGAACACTGAAGCTTTCTTT.

The chain employs TRBV5-1 and TRBJ1-4, with 7 bases matching TRBD1. Trimming at V came to 4 bases and at J to 5 bases, leaving 5 bases not matched to a gene. CDR1 is SGHRS and CDR2 is YFSETQ in the germline V gene. The CDR3 totals 14 residues. The CDR3 DNA reads TGCGCCAGCAGCCAGGGACAGCCCAATGAAAAACTGTTTTTT. It yields the protein CASSQGQPNEKLFF.

The chain recombines TRBV18 with TRBJ1-1; 7 bases map to TRBD1. Losses at the gene ends were 6 bases for V and 4 bases for J; bases not matched to a gene: 8. The germline gives CDR1 KGHSH, CDR2 LQKENI. This CDR3 has 14 residues. CDR3 protein: CASSPRGAGTEAFF. The CDR3 DNA is TGTGCCAGCTCCCCCAGGGGGGCCGGCACTGAAGCTTTCTTT.

The V and J genes are TRBV30 and TRBJ1-1; perhaps TRBD1 as D (6 bases). Germline V CDR1 and CDR2: GTSNPN, SVGIG (reference sequence). Trimming stripped 3 bases from V and 0 bases from J, with 17 bases between. The CDR3 length is 16 residues. CDR3 sequence: CAWRTPGEGMNTEAFF. The CDR3 bases are TGTGCCTGGAGGACCCCAGGGGAAGGTATGAACACTGAAGCTTTCTTT.

J is TRBJ1-3 and V is TRBV23-1; the D is unclear. TRBV23-1 is known as an ORF, though its function is uncertain. V lost 1 base and J lost 1, with 11 bases in between. The CDR3 extends over 16 amino acids. Here the CDR3 reads CASSQWKSLSGNTIYF. CDR3 nucleotides: TGCGCCAGCAGTCAATGGAAATCCCTGTCTGGAAACACCATATATTTT.

The chain is built from TRBV3-1 (or the pseudogene TRBV3-2) and TRBJ2-7, with 11 bases fitting TRBD1. Germline V gene lookup returns CDR1 LGHDT and CDR2 YNNKEL (reference sequence). V gave up 8 bases and J gave up 7 bases; unmatched junction bases: 7. The CDR3 spans 13 residues. In nucleotides, the CDR3 is TGTGCCAGCGAGGACAGGGGGCGCCGAGAGCAGTACTTC. It encodes CASEDRGRREQYF.

The chain joins TRBV19 to TRBJ2-3, with D uncertain. V lost 9 bases and J lost 0, with 16 bases in between. CDR1 and CDR2 (germline): LNHDA, SQIVND (reference sequence). This CDR3 has 15 residues. CDR3 nucleotide sequence: TGTGCCAGCCGTACTGAACCTCTTAGCACAGATACGCAGTATTTT. As protein: CASRTEPLSTDTQYF.

V is TRBV4-1 and J is TRBJ1-5; TRBD1 matches at 7 bases. The CDR3 runs 15 residues. Germline V lookup: CDR1 MGHRA, CDR2 YSYEKL. Losses at the gene ends were 3 bases for V and 3 bases for J; bases not matched to a gene: 5. The CDR3 loop reads CASSHDDRDNQPQHF. In DNA, the CDR3 is TGCGCCAGCAGCCACGATGACAGGGACAATCAGCCCCAGCATTTT.

This chain connects TRBV24-1 to TRBJ2-3; 9 bases match TRBD2. Germline-derived CDR1 and CDR2 are KGHDR and SFDVKD. This CDR3 is 17 amino acids long. J lost 6 bases, V lost 0 bases, and 9 bases had no gene match. CDR3 amino acids: CATSDLRRGGAPDTQYF. The CDR3 DNA follows: TGTGCCACCAGTGATTTGCGACGCGGGGGGGCCCCCGATACGCAGTATTTT.

Here the CDR3 reads CASSLRLGEQFF. DNA for the CDR3: TGCGCCAGCAGCTTACGGCTGGGGGAGCAGTTCTTC. This sequence joins TRBV5-1 and TRBJ2-1; D remains ambiguous. The CDR3 consists of 12 residues. Trimming removed 2 bases at V and 10 bases at J, with 10 bases between. The germline V gene encodes CDR1 SGHRS and CDR2 YFSETQ.

This sequence joins TRBV5-1 and TRBJ2-7; TRBD2 aligns across 12 bases. The CDR3 runs to 17 residues. V lost 0 bases and J lost 0; bases outside the gene matches: 4. From germline, CDR1 is SGHRS and CDR2 YFSETQ. CDR3 residues: CASSLGLAGAVSYEQYF. The CDR3 region has the DNA TGCGCCAGCAGCTTGGGACTAGCGGGGGCAGTCTCCTACGAGCAGTACTTC.

Here the CDR3 DNA reads TGCGCCAGCAGCCAGGGGGACCTGGCAACTAATGAAAAACTGTTTTTT. This translates into CASSQGDLATNEKLFF. The rearrangement links TRBV4-3 to TRBJ1-4, with D perhaps matching TRBD1 (5 bases). The CDR3 runs to 16 residues. Deletions cut 3 bases from V and 0 bases from J, with 11 bases between. Germline V CDR1 and CDR2: LGHNA, YSLEER.

This chain joins TRBV7-8 and TRBJ1-2, with unresolved D. The CDR3 is 13 residues long. V gave up 1 base and J gave up 3 bases, with 6 bases separating them. Germline assignment: CDR1 SGHVS and CDR2 FQNEAQ. The DNA of the CDR3 is TGTGCCAGCAGCTTAGGGACGGACTATGGCTACACCTTC. Protein: CASSLGTDYGYTF.

This chain joins TRBV5-4 and TRBJ1-1; the D gene is possibly TRBD1 (5 bases). The V end was cut by 3 bases, the J end by 4 bases, with 13 bases between. CDR1 is SGHNT, CDR2 YYREEE, per germline (reference sequence). This CDR3 has 14 amino acids. CDR3 bases: TGTGCCAGCAGCTGGCCGGGACGGGGCACTGAAGCTTTCTTT. This sequence encodes CASSWPGRGTEAFF. The full variable domain, in which reference TRBV5-4 and TRBJ1-1 provide the parts outside the CDR3, is ETGVTQSPTHLIKTRGQQVTLRCSSQSGHNTVSWYQQALGQGPQFIFQYYREEENGRGNFPPRFSGLQFPNYSSELNVNALELDDSALYLCASSWPGRGTEAFFGQGTRLTVV.

This chain connects TRBV25-1 to TRBJ2-3, with 10 bases aligning to TRBD2. There are 15 residues in the CDR3. CDR1 and CDR2 (germline): MGHDK, SYGVNS. V lost 6 bases and J lost 1; bases outside the gene matches: 4. CDR3 sequence (DNA): TGTGCCAGCAGCCAAACTAGCGGGGGCACAGATACGCAGTATTTT. Encoded protein: CASSQTSGGTDTQYF. The full variable domain, rest sourced from reference TRBV25-1 and TRBJ2-3, is EADIYQTPRYLVIGTGKKITLECSQTMGHDKMYWYQQDPGMELHLIHYSYGVNSTEKGDLSSESTVSRIRTEHFPLTLESARPSHTSQYLCASSQTSGGTDTQYFGPGTRLTVL.

This clone was recorded once. The chain carries TRBV27 and TRBJ1-1; maybe TRBD1 (5 bases). This CDR3 is 18 amino acids long. Germline lookup yields CDR1 MNHEY and CDR2 SMNVEV (reference sequence). Trimming pared 9 bases from V and 0 bases from J, leaving 26 bases between. CDR3 DNA: TGTGCCAGTGGACCTCGACGGTTTGGGGCTTTAATGAACACTGAAGCTTTCTTT. The encoded protein is CASGPRRFGALMNTEAFF.